One sample yielded the 16 T cell receptor beta chains listed below, sequenced in a study of cytomegalovirus exposure and HLA in healthy donors. Sequencing used immunoSEQ multiplex PCR; TCRdb keeps in-frame clones, though not all of them. The sample holds about 160,000 clones, 88% seen once. The specimen was PBMCs. All receptors come from a man aged 18 to 30 in good health and CMV-seronegative.

This rearrangement joins TRBV28 to TRBJ2-1; 7 bases are shared with TRBD2. With 2 bases clipped from V and 10 bases from J, the junction kept 5 bases outside the gene matches. This CDR3 is 13 amino acids long. Germline CDR1 and CDR2: MDHEN and SYDVKM. The CDR3 spells CASSLAGVGEQFF. The CDR3 DNA sequence: TGTGCCAGCAGTTTAGCGGGAGTCGGAGAGCAGTTCTTC.

This rearrangement joins TRBV11-2 to TRBJ1-5, with D possibly matching TRBD1 (5 bases). CDR3 size: 14 residues. From germline, CDR1 is SGHAT and CDR2 FQNNGV. V was trimmed by 1 base and J by 9 bases, leaving 13 bases between them. The CDR3 DNA reads as TGTGCCAGCAGCTTAGCCGGGCGGGGCCGGCCCCAGCATTTT. Translation: CASSLAGRGRPQHF.

Here the CDR3 DNA reads TGTGCCAGCAGCTTCATTATGCAGGGGTATGGCTACACCTTC. Its translation: CASSFIMQGYGYTF. The chain joins TRBV28 to TRBJ1-2, with a possible D match to TRBD1 (6 bases). The CDR3 runs 14 residues. The V and J ends lost 6 bases and 5 bases respectively, with 16 bases between them. Germline CDR1 MDHEN, CDR2 SYDVKM.

The chain recombines TRBV15 with TRBJ1-3, with a tentative D call TRBD1 (5 bases). V lost 0 bases to trimming and J lost 3 bases, with 12 bases between them. This CDR3 has 16 amino acids. Germline V gene sequence: CDR1 LNHNV, CDR2 YYDKDF (reference sequence). The CDR3 spells CATSRDLRDGGNTIYF. Written as DNA, the CDR3 is TGTGCCACCAGCAGAGATCTCAGGGATGGTGGAAACACCATATATTTT.

V gene TRBV5-6 combines with J gene TRBJ1-2; D gene unclear. Trimming took 7 bases from V and 7 from J, leaving 20 bases between them. Germline V gives CDR1 SGHDT, CDR2 YYEEEE. CDR3 length: 14 amino acids. The chain's CDR3 is CASQVRRKGSGYTF. The CDR3, as DNA: TGTGCCAGCCAGGTCAGGAGGAAAGGGTCTGGCTACACCTTC.

The rearrangement links TRBV28 to TRBJ2-7; D call uncertain. The CDR3 is made up of 12 amino acids. Per germline, CDR1 MDHEN and CDR2 SYDVKM. Trimming took 4 bases from V and 3 from J, leaving 7 bases between them. As DNA, the CDR3 is TGTGCCAGCAGTTCTGGAGACTACGAGCAGTACGTC. It codes for CASSSGDYEQYV.

CDR3 bases: TGTGCCAGCAGTTTATTTTCAAGGGAGGAGCAGTACTTC. Protein sequence: CASSLFSREEQYF. This rearrangement joins TRBV27 to TRBJ2-7, with D possibly being TRBD2 (5 bases). Germline lookup yields CDR1 MNHEY and CDR2 SMNVEV (reference sequence). CDR3 length: 13 amino acids. V was pared by 1 base and J by 7 bases, with 11 bases between.

The gene calls are TRBV10-3 and TRBJ2-7; TRBD2 might be the D (6 bases). The V end lost 3 bases, the J end lost 3 bases, and 12 bases lay between the germline ends. Germline V gene lookup returns CDR1 ENHRY and CDR2 SYGVKD. This CDR3 is built from 14 residues. The CDR3 region has the DNA TGTGCCATCAGTGAAACCGGGACTTTCTACGAGCAGTACTTC. This translates into CAISETGTFYEQYF.

The rearrangement links TRBV27 to TRBJ2-1, with D perhaps matching TRBD2 (6 bases). Germline V gene lookup returns CDR1 MNHEY and CDR2 SMNVEV (reference sequence). The V end was cut by 5 bases, the J end by 4 bases, with 9 bases between. This CDR3 is built from 13 residues. CDR3 sequence: CASSETSYNEQFF. The CDR3 DNA reads TGTGCCAGCAGTGAGACTAGTTACAATGAGCAGTTCTTC.

This clone has a handful of counts. The chain employs TRBV6-5 and TRBJ2-5, with 7 bases lining up with TRBD1. Germline CDR1 and CDR2: MNHEY and SVGAGI. The CDR3 contains 13 residues. J was trimmed by 4 bases and V by 6 bases; bases with no gene match: 5. The CDR3 loop is CASSAPGGETQYF. The CDR3, as DNA: TGTGCCAGCAGCGCGCCAGGGGGAGAGACCCAGTACTTC.

The chain carries TRBV6-1 and TRBJ2-3; a weak D match, TRBD2 (7 bases). Germline assignment: CDR1 MNHNS and CDR2 SASEGT. Trimming pared 4 bases from V and 4 bases from J, leaving 21 bases between. There are 17 residues in the CDR3. CDR3 sequence: CASSVREGGREADTQYF. CDR3 in DNA: TGTGCCAGCAGTGTCCGTGAGGGGGGGCGAGAGGCAGATACGCAGTATTTT.

The CDR3 reads CASSLAGGSSYGYTF. The DNA for the CDR3 is TGTGCCAGCAGCTTGGCTGGAGGCAGTTCCTATGGCTACACCTTC. The J gene is TRBJ1-2, the V gene TRBV5-6; no definite D call. This CDR3 has 15 residues. V gave up 0 bases and J gave up 4 bases, with 13 bases separating them. The germline CDR1 and CDR2 sequences are SGHDT and YYEEEE.

The chain carries TRBV11-2 and TRBJ1-2, with D perhaps TRBD1 (6 bases). The CDR3 spans 14 residues. Germline V gene lookup returns CDR1 SGHAT and CDR2 FQNNGV. The V end was cut by 5 bases, the J end by 9 bases, with 19 bases between. The CDR3 DNA sequence: TGTGCCAGCAGCCTTGGACAGCCTTATCGTCGCTACACCTTC. This encodes CASSLGQPYRRYTF.

This CDR3 reads CASSFEGNSPLHF. The CDR3 nucleotides are TGTGCCAGCAGCTTCGAGGGTAATTCACCCCTCCACTTT. The chain is built from TRBV7-9 and TRBJ1-6; the D is unclear. V was cut by 3 bases and J by 6 bases, with 6 bases left in between. Germline loops: CDR1 SEHNR, CDR2 FQNEAQ (reference sequence). CDR3 length equals 13 residues.

V usage is TRBV9 and J usage is TRBJ2-1; the D is unclear. CDR3 length: 15 residues. Germline V gene data show CDR1 as SGDLS and CDR2 as YYNGEE. The V gene lost 4 bases and the J gene lost 5 bases, with 16 bases spanning the gap. DNA of the CDR3: TGTGCCAGCAGCACAGAAGGTCGTTCCAACAATGAGCAGTTCTTC. This translates into CASSTEGRSNNEQFF. Drawing the rest from reference TRBV9 and TRBJ2-1, the complete variable domain is DSGVTQTPKHLITATGQRVTLRCSPRSGDLSVYWYQQSLDQGLQFLIQYYNGEERAKGNILERFSAQQFPDLHSELNLSSLELGDSALYFCASSTEGRSNNEQFFGPGTRLTVL.

The chain recombines TRBV2 with TRBJ1-2, with TRBD1 matching 9 bases. The CDR3 consists of 15 residues. The V and J ends lost 2 bases and 8 bases, in that order; junction bases with no gene match: 9. Germline V gene sequence: CDR1 SNHLY, CDR2 FYNNEI. CDR3 sequence reads: CASSEFLGQGTGYTF. DNA of the CDR3: TGTGCCAGCAGTGAATTCTTGGGACAGGGTACGGGCTACACCTTC. Based on the CDR3 plus reference TRBV2 and TRBJ1-2, the full variable domain is EPEVTQTPSHQVTQMGQEVILRCVPISNHLYFYWYRQILGQKVEFLVSFYNNEISEKSEIFDDQFSVERPDGSNFTLKIRSTKLEDSAMYFCASSEFLGQGTGYTFGSGTRLTVV.